These 24 T cell receptor beta chains share one sample of origin, sequenced in a study of cytomegalovirus exposure and HLA in healthy donors. The assay was immunoSEQ multiplex PCR, and TCRdb's table has in-frame clones only and misses some. The sample lists about 130,000 clones, about 89% occurring once. Input material: PBMCs. These receptors were taken from a woman between 18 and 29 years old in good health and CMV-seronegative.

The chain links TRBV30 to TRBJ1-2; possible D gene TRBD1, 5 bases. The CDR3 has 13 amino acids. The V and J ends lost 5 bases and 1 base respectively, with 11 bases between them. Germline V gene data show CDR1 as GTSNPN and CDR2 as SVGIG (reference sequence). The CDR3 DNA reads TGTGCCTGGTCCATGGGGGGTAACTATGGCTACACCTTC. Its protein product is CAWSMGGNYGYTF.

This clone was seen a single time. The V call is TRBV10-3, the J call TRBJ2-7; TRBD2 aligns across 10 bases. The CDR3 is 17 amino acids. V was clipped by 3 bases and J by 4 bases; unmatched bases: 12. The germline V gene has CDR1 ENHRY and CDR2 SYGVKD. The CDR3 DNA follows: TGTGCCATCAGTGATTGGCTAGCGGGAGTTTTTGGTTACGAGCAGTACTTC. Residues: CAISDWLAGVFGYEQYF.

V is TRBV4-2 and J is TRBJ2-1, with TRBD2 matching over 10 bases. V shed 4 bases and J 0 bases; nucleotides not matched to a gene: 0. The CDR3 is 15 amino acids. Germline loops: CDR1 LGHNA, CDR2 YNFKEQ. CDR3 DNA sequence: TGTGCCAGCAGCCCTAGCGGGAGCTCCTACAATGAGCAGTTCTTC. Translated: CASSPSGSSYNEQFF.

This chain uses TRBV19 with TRBJ1-4; 7 positions agree with TRBD1. Germline CDR1 reads LNHDA; CDR2 reads SQIVND (reference sequence). Germline trimming cut 7 bases from V and 4 bases from J; bases unmatched to any gene: 12. The CDR3 has 16 amino acids. In nucleotides, the CDR3 is TGTGCCAGTACCTGGACAGGTTTTTGGGGTAATGAAAAACTGTTTTTT. As protein: CASTWTGFWGNEKLFF.

The rearrangement uses TRBV28 and TRBJ2-7; 11 bases agree with TRBD2. V trimming: 6 bases; J trimming: 1 base; junction bases outside the gene matches: 2. The CDR3 is 14 residues long. The V gene's germline CDR1 is MDHEN and CDR2 SYDVKM. CDR3 region: CASRGTSGSYEQYF. In DNA form, the CDR3 reads TGTGCCAGCAGGGGGACTAGCGGATCCTACGAGCAGTACTTC.

This rearrangement joins TRBV27 to TRBJ2-7; D is ambiguous. The CDR3 spans 16 residues. V lost 3 bases, J lost 0 bases, and 15 bases lay in between. The V gene's germline CDR1 is MNHEY and CDR2 SMNVEV (reference sequence). CDR3 in DNA: TGTGCCAGCAGTTTGCGGCGCATCCAGAGCTCCTACGAGCAGTACTTC. Residues: CASSLRRIQSSYEQYF.

This clone appeared a few times. The V and J genes are TRBV6-1 and TRBJ1-2, with D hard to call. V was shortened by 8 bases and J by 2 bases, with 9 bases between the two germline ends. Germline lookup yields CDR1 MNHNS and CDR2 SASEGT. This CDR3 has 12 amino acids. The CDR3 bases are TGTGCCAGCTGGGCCGCGAACTATGGCTACACCTTC. Protein sequence: CASWAANYGYTF.

This chain links TRBV19 with TRBJ2-2; TRBD2 agrees at 11 bases. The V gene end was trimmed by 5 bases and the J gene end by 3 bases; junction bases not matched to a gene: 11. The CDR3 is 18 residues long. Looked up from germline, CDR1 is LNHDA and CDR2 is SQIVND (reference sequence). The CDR3 sequence is CASSGTLAGVSHTGELFF. CDR3 in DNA: TGTGCCAGTAGTGGAACACTAGCGGGAGTATCTCACACCGGGGAGCTGTTTTTT.

The chain combines TRBV29-1 with TRBJ1-4; 8 bases are shared with TRBD1. The V gene end was trimmed by 4 bases and the J gene end by 5 bases; junction bases not matched to a gene: 3. The CDR3 spans 13 residues. Germline V CDR1 and CDR2: SQVTM, ANQGSEA. In DNA form, the CDR3 reads TGCAGCGTTGTTGCAGGGGGCAATGAAAAACTGTTTTTT. Translation: CSVVAGGNEKLFF. Using reference TRBV29-1 and TRBJ1-4 for the parts outside the CDR3, the full variable domain is SAVISQKPSRDICQRGTSLTIQCQVDSQVTMMFWYRQQPGQSLTLIATANQGSEATYESGFVIDKFPISRPNLTFSTLTVSNMSPEDSSIYLCSVVAGGNEKLFFGSGTQLSVL.

This clone was seen a single time. The genes are TRBV27 and TRBJ2-7; TRBD2 matches 13 bases. Per the germline V gene, CDR1 is MNHEY and CDR2 is SMNVEV (reference sequence). This CDR3 region has 15 residues. V was pared by 0 bases and J by 8 bases, with 4 bases of the junction left unmatched. In DNA form, the CDR3 reads TGTGCCAGCAGTTTATCGACTAGCGGGAGGACCAAGCAGTACTTC. Protein sequence: CASSLSTSGRTKQYF.

For this clone: The sample holds other DNA sequences that translate to the same CDR3. Here the CDR3 DNA reads TGTGCCTGGAGTGTCGGCGGCTCCTACAATGAGCAGTTCTTC. This encodes CAWSVGGSYNEQFF. V gene TRBV30 combines with J gene TRBJ2-1; no reliable D call. Germline loops: CDR1 GTSNPN, CDR2 SVGIG (reference sequence). CDR3 size: 14 residues. V lost 0 bases, J lost 0 bases, and 6 bases lay in between.

The chain couples TRBV10-3 to TRBJ2-3; the match to TRBD2 covers 9 bases. The CDR3 consists of 15 residues. Per germline, CDR1 ENHRY and CDR2 SYGVKD. With 2 bases clipped from V and 3 bases from J, the junction kept 3 bases outside the gene matches. CDR3 loop: CAISENLAGTDTQYF. The CDR3 DNA reads as TGTGCCATCAGTGAGAACCTAGCGGGAACAGATACGCAGTATTTT.

The gene calls are TRBV5-1 and TRBJ1-1; D is ambiguous. Germline values: CDR1 SGHRS, CDR2 YFSETQ. The V end lost 3 bases, the J end lost 5 bases, and 14 bases lay between the germline ends. This CDR3 has 14 residues. The CDR3 here is CASSYGGGRTEAFF. The DNA for the CDR3 is TGCGCCAGCAGCTACGGAGGAGGTAGGACTGAAGCTTTCTTT.

The chain uses TRBV9 and TRBJ2-5, with a tentative D call TRBD2 (5 bases). CDR1 SGDLS and CDR2 YYNGEE come from the germline V gene. V dropped 0 bases and J dropped 7 bases, with 13 bases sitting between them. The CDR3 runs to 14 residues. Written as DNA, the CDR3 is TGTGCCAGCAGCGTAGATAGTAGCGAGGGGACCCAGTACTTC. This gives the protein CASSVDSSEGTQYF.

The chain joins TRBV27 to TRBJ2-5, with D maybe TRBD1 (5 bases). The CDR3 covers 12 residues. The germline CDR1 and CDR2 sequences are MNHEY and SMNVEV (reference sequence). CDR3 in amino acids: CAVGPYQETQYF. The CDR3 region has the DNA TGTGCAGTGGGGCCGTACCAAGAGACCCAGTACTTC.

This clone showed up just once. The CDR3 DNA reads as TGTGCCAGCAGCGCACCTGGGGCAGGGGAGGGATTCTATGGCTACACCTTC. Amino acids: CASSAPGAGEGFYGYTF. The genes are TRBV28 and TRBJ1-2; tentative D call: TRBD1 (6 bases). The CDR3 has 17 residues. Trimming stripped 6 bases from V and 4 bases from J, with 24 bases between. In germline, CDR1 is MDHEN, CDR2 SYDVKM.

The chain employs TRBV28 and TRBJ2-5; D is possibly TRBD1 (6 bases). Germline loops: CDR1 MDHEN, CDR2 SYDVKM. The CDR3 loop spans 15 amino acids. V was cut by 6 bases and J by 0 bases, with 14 bases left in between. The CDR3 spells CASRTDSTYQETQYF. The CDR3 DNA follows: TGTGCCAGCAGAACGGACAGCACGTACCAAGAGACCCAGTACTTC.

This chain joins TRBV19 and TRBJ2-7, with D perhaps matching TRBD2 (6 bases). V lost 6 bases, J lost 0 bases, and 15 bases lay in between. Germline V CDR1 and CDR2: LNHDA, SQIVND (reference sequence). The CDR3 spans 15 residues. CDR3 sequence (DNA): TGTGCCAGTAGCCGTAGCGGCGACGACTCCTACGAGCAGTACTTC. This sequence encodes CASSRSGDDSYEQYF.

V is TRBV28 and J is TRBJ1-4; 7 bases are shared with TRBD1. Per the germline V gene, CDR1 is MDHEN and CDR2 is SYDVKM. V lost 5 bases to trimming and J lost 5 bases; unmatched junction nucleotides: 5. The CDR3 runs to 14 residues. The CDR3 DNA sequence: TGTGCCAGCAGTCCGGGACAGCCAAATGAAAAACTGTTTTTT. This sequence encodes CASSPGQPNEKLFF.

The V gene is TRBV1, the J gene TRBJ2-7; TRBD2 is the table's D call and was not checked against the DNA. TRBV1 is a documented pseudogene. CDR3 length: 16 residues. The CDR3 here is CTSSQSTSGSSYEQYF. Written as DNA, the CDR3 is TGCACCAGCAGCCAATCGACTAGCGGGAGCTCCTACGAGCAGTACTTC.

This clone was seen a single time. This rearrangement joins TRBV19 to TRBJ2-7; 10 positions agree with TRBD2. From germline, CDR1 is LNHDA and CDR2 SQIVND (reference sequence). The CDR3 is 14 amino acids. The V and J ends lost 5 bases and 4 bases, in that order; junction bases with no gene match: 5. CDR3 sequence: CASSPSGRGYEQYF. In DNA, the CDR3 is TGTGCCAGTAGTCCGAGCGGGAGGGGGTACGAGCAGTACTTC.

The chain employs TRBV9 and TRBJ2-3; 7 bases map to TRBD2. The CDR3 consists of 15 residues. J was trimmed by 0 bases and V by 0 bases; bases with no gene match: 1. Germline V CDR1 and CDR2: SGDLS, YYNGEE. As DNA, the CDR3 is TGTGCCAGCAGCGTAGGACTAGCTAGCACAGATACGCAGTATTTT. It encodes CASSVGLASTDTQYF.

This chain joins TRBV7-6 and TRBJ1-2; 7 nucleotides line up with TRBD1. V gave up 5 bases and J gave up 6 bases; unmatched junction bases: 21. The CDR3 totals 18 residues. Germline assignment: CDR1 SGHVS and CDR2 FNYEAQ. DNA of the CDR3: TGTGCCAGCAGCCGCTACGCGATCAGGGGGACAGTGGGGGATGGCTACACCTTC. Protein: CASSRYAIRGTVGDGYTF. The whole variable domain, remainder taken from reference TRBV7-6 and TRBJ1-2, is GAGVSQSPRYKVTKRGQDVALRCDPISGHVSLYWYRQALGQGPEFLTYFNYEAQQDKSGLPNDRFSAERPEGSISTLTIQRTEQRDSAMYRCASSRYAIRGTVGDGYTFGSGTRLTVV.

The genes are TRBV7-3 and TRBJ2-7; D uncertain. The CDR3 runs to 14 residues. V lost 2 bases, J lost 6 bases, and 14 bases lay in between. CDR1 and CDR2 from the germline V gene are SGHTA and FQGTGA. The chain's CDR3 is CASSLVLDKSEQYF. The CDR3 bases are TGTGCCAGCAGCTTAGTGTTAGACAAATCCGAGCAGTACTTC.